Detailed here is one T cell receptor beta chain. In this sample, this clonotype turned up many times. It has no known antigen specificity. Qualities for individual bases were not recorded, and no much larger clone is one base off. The meaning of the sample's time point label: patch test 1, 2 weeks after DPC sensitization. What this sample's treatment or condition label stands for: therapeutic diphenylcyclopropenone sensitization with weekly scalp DPC. At each patch-test visit, blood was drawn before the patch test was applied. Patients were eligible if aged 18 to 70, diagnosed with alopecia and judged suitable for DPC therapy, and pregnant patients were excluded. Total RNA was extracted from unfractionated whole blood that had been collected in Tempus Blood RNA tubes. Libraries were made using RACE. The listed sequencing device is NextSeq 500. During library preparation, unique molecular identifiers were attached to individual cDNA molecules so that TCRs could be counted in a quantitative, reproducible way. Each blood RNA sample was used to sequence both TCR alpha and TCR beta chains. The paper's data handling went like this. Samples had a median of roughly 99,000 TCRs, with a range from roughly 20,000 to 700,000. The Decombinator software suite was used to annotate V, J and CDR3 in the TCR reads. Every sample was subsampled to the same number of TCRs (28,000) for the PS versus PT1 abundance plots. Expanded TCRs were defined as absent before sensitization and observed at least eight times at the 2-week time point. Using fastp at Q25 and MiXCR, TCRdb reprocessed the public reads and kept productive beta chains. All rows with the same CDR3 protein become a single entry with the most common DNA and genes. The V and J calls were determined by TCRdb, not by the authors. The sample has around 380,000 distinct CDR3 sequences on record, more than 4.5% of them singletons. Clones ranked in the top ten supply under 3% of the sample.

The data were taken from a study of human T cells and chemical hapten exposure (dated by TCRdb to about 2021). Looking at the study overall: For sensitization, 2% DPC in acetone was applied to a roughly 2 cm by roughly 2 cm area of upper inner arm skin. Throughout the study period of about 23 weeks, patients also received therapeutic DPC doses to the scalp every week. Patch testing on the upper back used Finn chambers containing 0.01% DPC, with scoring done after 6 days according to International Contact Dermatitis Research Group standards. Most of the patients in the cohort were female, and the cohort covered alopecia areata with under or over 50% scalp involvement, alopecia totalis and alopecia universalis. Libraries were pooled for sequencing, and per-sample TCR yields varied mainly because of small differences in library volumes within the pool. The study tracked peripheral blood TCR repertoire changes in vivo during primary and secondary sensitization to the hapten diphenylcyclopropenone (DPC) in alopecia patients. Blood samples were taken from patients before sensitization (week 0) and at 2, 6 and about 24 weeks after DPC sensitization. Blood for TCR sequencing was provided by twenty-nine alopecia patients at one to four time points (pre-sensitization, 2, 6 and 24 weeks).

The study at large found these results: Compared with pre-sensitization or healthy control sets, expanded TCRs formed significantly more large CDR3 similarity clusters, which is consistent with antigen-driven responses. A positive correlation was found between the number of PT1 expanded TCRs and patch test score, with significance reached at thresholds 8, 16 and 32 but not 4. After repeated subsampling, changes were observed in the strength of the expansion versus patch-test correlation and in the threshold at which the correlation became significant. The number of TCRs above 1 in 1000 frequency did not change with DPC sensitization; there was no evidence of global repertoire structure alterations. Alopecia, a presumed autoimmune disease, was present in all patients, so the immune response of the patients might differ from that of healthy individuals.

This clonotype was sampled from a woman aged 50 to 60 with alopecia areata. Some clones in this sample may be carry-over from other donors' samples. Material: whole blood, obtained in connection with sensitization to the hapten diphenylcyclopropenone (DPC).

The nucleotide sequence is given as TGTGCCAGCAGCTTATGGAGGGCTGAGCAGTTCTTC. Translated, it gives CASSLWRAEQFF. The rearrangement combines TRBV7-6 with TRBJ2-1; the D segment could be TRBD2, given 6 matching bases. Including the terminal cysteine and phenylalanine, the CDR3 comprises 12 residues. CDR3 DNA is the only sequence kept; it has 36 bases, read in frame from the first base. CDR1 and CDR2 (SGHVS, FNYEAQ) derive from the germline V gene. Trimming takes 2 bases from V and 9 bases from J, and the germline ends sit 8 bases apart.